Below are 12 T cell receptor beta chains sequenced from a single sample in a study of T cell changes during pregnancy in multiple sclerosis. Method: immunoSEQ multiplex PCR; TCRdb's copy keeps in-frame clones and lacks some. This table has approximately 40,000 clones, 80% to 95% appearing once. The sequenced sample was CD4+ T cells from peripheral blood mononuclear cells, obtained before pregnancy. The receptors derive from a female donor with multiple sclerosis, enrolled in a pregnancy study.

The chain has TRBV5-1 and TRBJ2-5, with 8 bases aligning to TRBD1. J gave up 3 bases and V 4 bases, and 11 bases lay outside the gene matches. CDR1 SGHRS and CDR2 YFSETQ come from the germline V gene. CDR3 length: 16 residues. In DNA form, the CDR3 reads TGCGCCAGCAGCACCTCGACAGGGGCCTTAAAAGAGACCCAGTACTTC. Encoded protein: CASSTSTGALKETQYF.

The J gene is TRBJ1-2, the V gene TRBV25-1, with a weak D call TRBD1 (6 bases). Trimming stripped 3 bases from V and 2 bases from J, with 13 bases between. The CDR3 runs to 15 residues. Germline V lookup: CDR1 MGHDK, CDR2 SYGVNS. As DNA, the CDR3 is TGTGCCAGCAGTGACAGGACAGCGTTAAACTATGGCTACACCTTC. Translated: CASSDRTALNYGYTF.

The CDR3 sequence is CASSIRLGLAGGLYNEQFF. The DNA of the CDR3 is TGTGCCAGCAGCATACGCCTGGGACTAGCGGGAGGACTCTACAATGAGCAGTTCTTC. The J gene is TRBJ2-1, the V gene TRBV11-2, with 15 bases lining up with TRBD2. V shed 5 bases and J 3 bases; nucleotides not matched to a gene: 11. Per the germline V gene, CDR1 is SGHAT and CDR2 is FQNNGV. There are 19 residues in the CDR3.

The chain employs TRBV7-9 and TRBJ2-1, with 9 bases fitting TRBD2. The CDR3 is 18 residues long. V shed 3 bases and J 5 bases; nucleotides not matched to a gene: 14. Germline V gene sequence: CDR1 SEHNR, CDR2 FQNEAQ (reference sequence). The CDR3 spells CASSLGSSGTDRDNEQFF. CDR3 coding DNA: TGTGCCAGCAGCTTGGGCTCTAGCGGGACCGATCGGGACAATGAGCAGTTCTTC.

J is TRBJ1-5 and V is TRBV18; D ambiguous. Trimming took 2 bases from V and 3 from J, leaving 5 bases between them. The CDR3 runs to 13 residues. Germline loops: CDR1 KGHSH, CDR2 LQKENI. The CDR3, as DNA: TGTGCCAGCTCACCAGGACTCAATCAGCCCCAGCATTTT. It specifies CASSPGLNQPQHF. Supplemented by reference TRBV18 and TRBJ1-5, the full variable domain reads NAGVMQNPRHLVRRRGQEARLRCSPMKGHSHVYWYRQLPEEGLKFMVYLQKENIIDESGMPKERFSAEFPKEGPSILRIQQVVRGDSAAYFCASSPGLNQPQHFGDGTRLSIL.

The chain joins TRBV18 to TRBJ1-1; TRBD1 matches 7 bases. The germline gives CDR1 KGHSH, CDR2 LQKENI. V was pared by 4 bases and J by 0 bases, with 8 bases of the junction left unmatched. CDR3 length: 16 amino acids. CDR3 sequence reads: CASSLSTGTVNTEAFF. The DNA for the CDR3 is TGTGCCAGCTCACTATCTACCGGGACAGTGAACACTGAAGCTTTCTTT.

CDR3 amino acids: CASSLGSSGSYEQYF. The CDR3 DNA reads TGTGCCAGCAGTCTTGGGTCTAGCGGCTCCTACGAGCAGTACTTC. The chain carries TRBV27 and TRBJ2-7, with 7 bases fitting TRBD2. The CDR3 is 15 amino acids. From germline, CDR1 is MNHEY and CDR2 SMNVEV (reference sequence). Trimming took 5 bases from V and 0 from J; bases not matched to a gene: 7.

The V call is TRBV7-8, the J call TRBJ2-7; 8 bases are shared with TRBD2. Germline-derived CDR1 and CDR2 are SGHVS and FQNEAQ. V lost 2 bases, J lost 1 base, and 4 bases stayed unmatched. This CDR3 comprises 15 residues. The DNA for the CDR3 is TGTGCCAGCAGCTTACAAGGCGGGGGGTCCTACGAGCAGTACTTC. Its protein is CASSLQGGGSYEQYF.

CDR3 DNA: TGCAGCGTCGAATTGACAGGGTCTGGAAACACCATATATTTT. It codes for CSVELTGSGNTIYF. The chain joins TRBV29-1 to TRBJ1-3; the match to TRBD1 covers 7 bases. CDR3 length equals 14 residues. V lost 6 bases, J lost 1 base, and 6 bases stayed unmatched. CDR1 is SQVTM, CDR2 ANQGSEA, per germline. The entire variable domain, with the rest obtained from reference TRBV29-1 and TRBJ1-3, is as follows: SAVISQKPSRDICQRGTSLTIQCQVDSQVTMMFWYRQQPGQSLTLIATANQGSEATYESGFVIDKFPISRPNLTFSTLTVSNMSPEDSSIYLCSVELTGSGNTIYFGEGSWLTVV.

This chain links TRBV27 with TRBJ2-2; D unresolved. The V end was cut by 5 bases, the J end by 5 bases, with 12 bases between. The CDR3 is made up of 14 amino acids. CDR1 and CDR2 from the germline V gene are MNHEY and SMNVEV (reference sequence). CDR3 bases: TGTGCCAGCAGTCCAAATTATCTAACCGGGGAGCTGTTTTTT. Translation: CASSPNYLTGELFF.

On this clone itself: This same CDR3 is encoded by further DNA sequences in the sample. The chain is built from TRBV7-2 and TRBJ2-2, with 10 bases identical to TRBD2. Germline V gene data show CDR1 as SGHTA and CDR2 as FQGNSA. The CDR3 sequence is 13 residues long. V trimming: 6 bases; J trimming: 6 bases; junction bases outside the gene matches: 1. CDR3 residues: CASRSGGAGELFF. The CDR3 nucleotides are TGTGCCAGCAGAAGCGGGGGGGCCGGGGAGCTGTTTTTT.

V gene TRBV7-2 combines with J gene TRBJ2-7; TRBD1 is a possible D gene (7 bases). V gave up 4 bases and J gave up 3 bases, with 16 bases separating them. Germline lookup yields CDR1 SGHTA and CDR2 FQGNSA. The CDR3 covers 15 residues. The CDR3 loop reads CASSSRQGLYYEQYF. Written as DNA, the CDR3 is TGTGCCAGCAGCTCTCGACAGGGACTTTACTACGAGCAGTACTTC.